This T cell receptor (beta chain) comes out of a study of cytomegalovirus exposure and HLA in healthy donors. PCR employed 60 Vbeta and 13 Jbeta primers. Using immunoSEQ multiplex PCR, the repertoire was profiled, and TCRdb retains in-frame clones only, with some absent. The sample holds about 110,000 clones, approximately 71% seen once. Germline trimming cut 1 base from V and 0 bases from J; bases unmatched to any gene: 5. This CDR3 region has 16 residues. CDR1 and CDR2 (germline): SGHRS, YFSETQ. This clonotype was sampled from a woman in her seventies in good health and CMV-seropositive. The chain uses TRBV5-1 and TRBJ2-3; 7 nucleotides line up with TRBD2. The sample consisted of PBMCs. The CDR3 DNA is TGCGCCAGCAGCTTGTTGGTGCGGGGGAGCACAGATACGCAGTATTTT. Translated: CASSLLVRGSTDTQYF.